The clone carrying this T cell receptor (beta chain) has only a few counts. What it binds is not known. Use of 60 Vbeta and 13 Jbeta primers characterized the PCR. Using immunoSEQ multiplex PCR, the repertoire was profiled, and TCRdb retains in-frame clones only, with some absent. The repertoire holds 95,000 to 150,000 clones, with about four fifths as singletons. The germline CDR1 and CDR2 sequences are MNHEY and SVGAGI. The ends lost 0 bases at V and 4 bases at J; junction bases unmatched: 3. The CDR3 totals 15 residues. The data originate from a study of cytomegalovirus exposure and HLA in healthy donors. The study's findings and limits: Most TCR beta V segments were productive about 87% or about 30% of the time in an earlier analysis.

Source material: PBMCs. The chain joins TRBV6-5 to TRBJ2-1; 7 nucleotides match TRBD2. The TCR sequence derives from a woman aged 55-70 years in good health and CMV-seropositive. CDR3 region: CASSYSTGGYNEQFF. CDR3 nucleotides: TGTGCCAGCAGTTACTCTACGGGGGGATACAATGAGCAGTTCTTC.